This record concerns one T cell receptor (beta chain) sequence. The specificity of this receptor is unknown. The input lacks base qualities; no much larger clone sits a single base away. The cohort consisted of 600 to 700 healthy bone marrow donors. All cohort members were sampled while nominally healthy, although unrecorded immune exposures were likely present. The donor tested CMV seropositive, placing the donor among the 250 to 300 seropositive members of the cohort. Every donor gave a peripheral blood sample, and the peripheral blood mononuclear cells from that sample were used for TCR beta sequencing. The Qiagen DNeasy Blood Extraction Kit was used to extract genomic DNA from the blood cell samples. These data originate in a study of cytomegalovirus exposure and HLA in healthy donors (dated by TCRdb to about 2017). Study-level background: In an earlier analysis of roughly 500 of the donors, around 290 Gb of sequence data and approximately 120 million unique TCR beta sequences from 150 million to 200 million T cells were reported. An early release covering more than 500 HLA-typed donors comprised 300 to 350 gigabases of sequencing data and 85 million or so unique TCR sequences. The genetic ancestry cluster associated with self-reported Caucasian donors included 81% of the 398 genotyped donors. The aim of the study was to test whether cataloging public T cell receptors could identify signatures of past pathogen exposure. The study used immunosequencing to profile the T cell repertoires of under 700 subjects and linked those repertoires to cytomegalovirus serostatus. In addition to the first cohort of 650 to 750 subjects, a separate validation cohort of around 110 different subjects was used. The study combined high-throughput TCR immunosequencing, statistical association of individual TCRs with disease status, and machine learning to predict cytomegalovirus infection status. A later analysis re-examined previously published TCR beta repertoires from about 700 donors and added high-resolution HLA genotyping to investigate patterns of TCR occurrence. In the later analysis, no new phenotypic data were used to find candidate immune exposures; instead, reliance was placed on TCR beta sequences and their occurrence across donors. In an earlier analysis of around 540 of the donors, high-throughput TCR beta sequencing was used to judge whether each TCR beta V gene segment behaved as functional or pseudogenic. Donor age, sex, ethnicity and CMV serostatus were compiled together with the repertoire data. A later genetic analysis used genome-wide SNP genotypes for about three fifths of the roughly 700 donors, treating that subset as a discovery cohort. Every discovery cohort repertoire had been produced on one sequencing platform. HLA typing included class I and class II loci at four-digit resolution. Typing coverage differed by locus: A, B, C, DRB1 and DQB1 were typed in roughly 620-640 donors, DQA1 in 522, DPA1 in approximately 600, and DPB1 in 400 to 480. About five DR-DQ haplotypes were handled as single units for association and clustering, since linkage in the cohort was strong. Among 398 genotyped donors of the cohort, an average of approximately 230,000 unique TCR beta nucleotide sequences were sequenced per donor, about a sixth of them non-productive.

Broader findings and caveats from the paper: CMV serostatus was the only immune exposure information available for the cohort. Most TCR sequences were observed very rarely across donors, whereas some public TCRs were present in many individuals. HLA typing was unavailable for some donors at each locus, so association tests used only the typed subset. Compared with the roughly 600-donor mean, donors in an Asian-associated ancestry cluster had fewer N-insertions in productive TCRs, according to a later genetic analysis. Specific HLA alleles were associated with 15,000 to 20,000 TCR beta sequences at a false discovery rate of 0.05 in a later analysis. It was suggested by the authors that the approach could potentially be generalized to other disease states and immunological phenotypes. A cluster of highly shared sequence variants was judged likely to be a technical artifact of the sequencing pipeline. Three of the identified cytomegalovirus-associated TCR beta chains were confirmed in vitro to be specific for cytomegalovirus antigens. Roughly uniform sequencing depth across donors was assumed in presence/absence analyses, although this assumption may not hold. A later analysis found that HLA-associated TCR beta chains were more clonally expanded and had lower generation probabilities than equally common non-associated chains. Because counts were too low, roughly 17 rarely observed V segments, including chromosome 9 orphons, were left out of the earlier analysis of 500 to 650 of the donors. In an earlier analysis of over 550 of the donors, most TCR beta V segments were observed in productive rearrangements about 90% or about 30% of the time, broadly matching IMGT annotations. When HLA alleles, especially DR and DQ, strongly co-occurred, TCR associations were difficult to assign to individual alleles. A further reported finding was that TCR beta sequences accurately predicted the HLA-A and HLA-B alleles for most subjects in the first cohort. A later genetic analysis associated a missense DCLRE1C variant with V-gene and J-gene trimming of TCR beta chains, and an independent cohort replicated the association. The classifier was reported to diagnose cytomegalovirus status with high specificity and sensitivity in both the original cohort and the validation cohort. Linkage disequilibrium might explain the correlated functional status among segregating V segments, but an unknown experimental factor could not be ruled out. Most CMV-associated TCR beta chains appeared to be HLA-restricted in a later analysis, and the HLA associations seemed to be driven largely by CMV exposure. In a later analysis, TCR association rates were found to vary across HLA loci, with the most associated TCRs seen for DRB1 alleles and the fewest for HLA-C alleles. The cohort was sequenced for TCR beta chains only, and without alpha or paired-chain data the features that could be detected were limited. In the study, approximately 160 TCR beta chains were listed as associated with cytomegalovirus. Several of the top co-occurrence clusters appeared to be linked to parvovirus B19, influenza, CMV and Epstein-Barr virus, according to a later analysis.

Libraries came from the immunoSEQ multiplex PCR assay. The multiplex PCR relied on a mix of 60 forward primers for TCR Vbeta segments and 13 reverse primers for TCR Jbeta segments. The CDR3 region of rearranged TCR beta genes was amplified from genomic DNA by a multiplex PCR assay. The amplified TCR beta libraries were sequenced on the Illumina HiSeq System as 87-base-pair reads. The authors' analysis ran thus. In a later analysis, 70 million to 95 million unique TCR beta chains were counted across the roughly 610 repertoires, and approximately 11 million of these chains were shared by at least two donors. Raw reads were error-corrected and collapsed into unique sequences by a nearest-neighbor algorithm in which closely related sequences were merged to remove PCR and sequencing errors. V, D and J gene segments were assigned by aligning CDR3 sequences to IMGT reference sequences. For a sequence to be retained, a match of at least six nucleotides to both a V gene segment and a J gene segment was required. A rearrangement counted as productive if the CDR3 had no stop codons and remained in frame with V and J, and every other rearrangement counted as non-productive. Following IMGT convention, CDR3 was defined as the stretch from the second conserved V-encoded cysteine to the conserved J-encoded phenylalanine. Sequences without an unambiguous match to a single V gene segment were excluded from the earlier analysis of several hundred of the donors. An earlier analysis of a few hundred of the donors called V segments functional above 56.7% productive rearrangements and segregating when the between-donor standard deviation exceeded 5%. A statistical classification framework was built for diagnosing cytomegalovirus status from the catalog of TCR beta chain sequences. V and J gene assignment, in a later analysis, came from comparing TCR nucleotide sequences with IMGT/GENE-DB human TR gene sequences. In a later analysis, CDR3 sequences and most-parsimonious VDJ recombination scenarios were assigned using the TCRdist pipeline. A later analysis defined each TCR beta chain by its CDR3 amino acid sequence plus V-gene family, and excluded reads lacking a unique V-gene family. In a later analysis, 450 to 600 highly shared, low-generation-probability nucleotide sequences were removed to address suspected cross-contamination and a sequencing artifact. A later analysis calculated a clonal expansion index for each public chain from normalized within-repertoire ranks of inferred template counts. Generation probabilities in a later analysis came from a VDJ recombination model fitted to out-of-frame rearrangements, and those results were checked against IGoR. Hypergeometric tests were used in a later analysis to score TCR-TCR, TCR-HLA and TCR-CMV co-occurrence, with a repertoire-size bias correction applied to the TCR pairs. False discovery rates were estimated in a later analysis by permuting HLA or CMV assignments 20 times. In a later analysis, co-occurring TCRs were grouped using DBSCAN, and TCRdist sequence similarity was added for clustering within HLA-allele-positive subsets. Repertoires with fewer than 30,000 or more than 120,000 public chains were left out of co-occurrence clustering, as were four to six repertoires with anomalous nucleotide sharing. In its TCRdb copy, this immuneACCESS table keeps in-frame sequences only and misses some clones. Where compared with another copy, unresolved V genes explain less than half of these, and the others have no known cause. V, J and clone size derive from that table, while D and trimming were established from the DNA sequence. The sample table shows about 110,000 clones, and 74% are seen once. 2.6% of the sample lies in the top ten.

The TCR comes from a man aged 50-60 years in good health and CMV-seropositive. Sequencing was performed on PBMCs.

CDR3 region: CASSSKPAPYQETQYF. In nucleotide form, the sequence is TGTGCCAGCAGCTCCAAGCCTGCCCCGTACCAAGAGACCCAGTACTTC. The V and J genes are TRBV7-8 and TRBJ2-5, with the D gene not clear enough to name. Cut back by 4 bases and 0 bases, the V and J ends lie 15 bases apart. Including the terminal cysteine and phenylalanine, the CDR3 comprises 16 residues. Just CDR3 DNA is preserved here, 48 bases in frame from base 1. CDR1 and CDR2 were assigned from the germline V gene as SGHVS and FQNEAQ.